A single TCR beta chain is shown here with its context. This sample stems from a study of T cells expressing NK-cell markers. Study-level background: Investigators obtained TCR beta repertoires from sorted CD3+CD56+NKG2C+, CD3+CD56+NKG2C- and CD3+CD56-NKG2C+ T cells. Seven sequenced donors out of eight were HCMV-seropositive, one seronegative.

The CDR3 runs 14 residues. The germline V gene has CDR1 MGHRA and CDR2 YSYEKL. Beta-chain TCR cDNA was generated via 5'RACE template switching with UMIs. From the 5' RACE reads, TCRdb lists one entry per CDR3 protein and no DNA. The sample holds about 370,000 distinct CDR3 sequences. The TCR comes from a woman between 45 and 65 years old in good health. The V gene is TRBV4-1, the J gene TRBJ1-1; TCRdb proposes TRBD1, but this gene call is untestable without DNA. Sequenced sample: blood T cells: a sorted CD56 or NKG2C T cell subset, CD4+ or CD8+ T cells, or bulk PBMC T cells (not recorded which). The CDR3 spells CASSHDKGSGIAFF.